The 4 T cell receptor beta chains in this list originate from one sample, sequenced in a study of CD8 T cells in ankylosing spondylitis. Study-wide findings and caveats: Seemingly characteristic of ankylosing spondylitis blood was a TCR beta motif consisting of 7 or 8 highly homologous variants.

Each CDR3 protein gets one entry after TCRdb re-called the 5' RACE reads with MiXCR. The sample contains about 210,000 distinct CDR3 sequences, about 6.7% of which appear only once. These receptors lack a known antigen. The source material was blood, either unsorted or a sorted T cell fraction (not recorded which). Receptors originate from a male donor with ankylosing spondylitis.

This clonotype was seen ten or more times. The DNA for the CDR3 is TGCAGTGCTAGAGTAGGGGCGCGGGGGAGGTATGGCTACACCTTC. Residues: CSARVGARGRYGYTF. The chain links TRBV20-1 to TRBJ1-2, with D possibly being TRBD1 (5 bases). CDR1 DFQATT and CDR2 SNEGSKA come from the germline V gene (reference sequence). The CDR3 consists of 15 residues. Trimming pared 1 base from V and 5 bases from J, leaving 17 bases between.

This clonotype was detected ten times or more. This chain joins TRBV6-2 or TRBV6-3 and TRBJ2-1, with 16 bases matching TRBD2. This CDR3 comprises 18 residues. Germline CDR1 is MNHEY and CDR2 is SVGEGT. With 5 bases clipped from V and 4 bases from J, the junction kept 8 bases outside the gene matches. The DNA for the CDR3 is TGTGCCAGCAGTCCGCTCGGGACTAGCGGGAGGGTTTACAATGAGCAGTTCTTC. Amino acid sequence: CASSPLGTSGRVYNEQFF.

The genes are TRBV11-2 and TRBJ2-7; D might be TRBD1 or TRBD2, each matching 5 bases. Trimming took off 3 bases at V and 6 bases at J, with 18 bases between the two ends. Germline lookup yields CDR1 SGHAT and CDR2 FQNNGV. The CDR3 sequence is 15 residues long. The CDR3 sequence: CASSLVGTASIEQYF. Written as DNA, the CDR3 is TGTGCCAGCAGCTTGGTCGGGACGGCAAGCATCGAGCAGTACTTC.

Written as DNA, the CDR3 is TGCGCCAGCAGCCAAGGGGGAGGGCCGTATGAGCAGTTCTTC. It yields the protein CASSQGGGPYEQFF. The chain carries TRBV4-3 and TRBJ2-1, with TRBD2 matching 7 bases. The ends lost 1 base at V and 8 bases at J; junction bases unmatched: 5. CDR1 is LGHNA, CDR2 YSLEER, per germline. The CDR3 extends over 14 amino acids.